Listed below are T cell receptor beta chains from one sample, sequenced in a study of blood T cell repertoires in COVID-19. Clones were sequenced by immunoSEQ multiplex PCR, and TCRdb holds only the in-frame ones, with some missing. The data contain roughly 120,000 clones, around nine tenths of them singletons. Input material: peripheral blood. These receptors were collected from a human donor in a cohort sampled during active COVID-19. CDR3s include the opening cysteine and the closing phenylalanine or tryptophan. The D gene is left open where the match is weak. Clone size appears in some rows only: once, few, many, or a class for an expanded clone.

cdr3_nt cdr3_aa j_call clone_size v_call d_call
TGTGCCAGCAGCTCCGGAGGGGCCTCCTACGAGCAGTACTTC CASSSGGASYEQYF TRBJ2-7 NA TRBV5-5 NA
TGTGCCAGCAGCCCCCCCCGTGCCCAGTACTTC CASSPPRAQYF TRBJ2-5 NA TRBV6-5 NA
TGTGCCAGCAGCTTGATGGGACTAGCGGGACAAGAGACCCAGTACTTC CASSLMGLAGQETQYF TRBJ2-5 NA TRBV11-2 TRBD2
TGTGCCAGCAGCCCCAGAGCGTCAGTAAGGAGCACAGATACGCAGTATTTT CASSPRASVRSTDTQYF TRBJ2-3 once TRBV9 NA
TGTGCCAGTAGTGACGGACAGGGTAGAGATGGCTACACCTTC CASSDGQGRDGYTF TRBJ1-2 NA TRBV19 TRBD1
TGTGCCAGCAGCATCTCGACAGGGGTCCGCTCCTATAATTCACCCCTCCACTTT CASSISTGVRSYNSPLHF TRBJ1-6 NA TRBV5-6 TRBD1
TGTGCCTGGGGCAGGGTGGGTGAGGAATCTCCTCGACGGTGGACCCAGTACTTC CAWGRVGEESPRRWTQYF TRBJ2-5 NA TRBV30 NA
TGTGCCACCAGTGATGGGGGGACTAGGGGCTACACCTTC CATSDGGTRGYTF TRBJ1-2 NA TRBV24-1 NA
TGTGCCAGCAGCTTGGCAGGGGCCATAGGGGAAAAACTGTTTTTT CASSLAGAIGEKLFF TRBJ1-4 NA TRBV5-6 NA
TGTGCCAGCAGCCAGGGCGGCACCCTCCACTTT CASSQGGTLHF TRBJ1-6 few TRBV6-5 NA
TGTGCCAGCACCGGAACATCTAGCGGGGGTAATGAGCAGTTCTTC CASTGTSSGGNEQFF TRBJ2-1 few TRBV2 TRBD2
TGTGCCATCAGTGGAAGACTAGCGGGGGGGCGAGAGACCCAGTACTTC CAISGRLAGGRETQYF TRBJ2-5 NA TRBV10-3 TRBD2
TGTGCCAGCAGTTTTAGGACAGATAGCAATCAGCCCCAGCATTTT CASSFRTDSNQPQHF TRBJ1-5 NA TRBV27 NA
TGTGCCAGTTCACAGGGGCAAAGAAGGAACACTGAAGCTTTCTTT CASSQGQRRNTEAFF TRBJ1-1 NA TRBV19 TRBD1
TGTGCCAGCAGCCAAGTAAAGGGACAGGGGCTACGCACAGATACGCAGTATTTT CASSQVKGQGLRTDTQYF TRBJ2-3 NA TRBV4-2 TRBD1
TGTGCCAGCAGCCCCCTAGGGACAGGGCTTTACGAGCAGTACTTC CASSPLGTGLYEQYF TRBJ2-7 NA TRBV14 TRBD1
TGTGCCAGCAGCCCAGGTCGGGGGAGCACTGAAGCTTTCTTT CASSPGRGSTEAFF TRBJ1-1 many TRBV11-3 NA
TGTGCCACGTTCAGGGCGGGGTTGAACACTGAAGCTTTCTTT CATFRAGLNTEAFF TRBJ1-1 few TRBV6-5 NA
TGTGCCAGCACCCGACTAGCGGGGAGTCAAGAGACCCAGTACTTC CASTRLAGSQETQYF TRBJ2-5 NA TRBV3-1/TRBV3-2 TRBD2
TGTGCCAGCAGAGGACTAGCGCAGTCCTACGAGCAGTACTTC CASRGLAQSYEQYF TRBJ2-7 NA TRBV2 TRBD2
TGCGCCAGCTGGCTGGGAGGGAGACGGAATACGCAGTATTTT CASWLGGRRNTQYF TRBJ2-3 NA TRBV5-1 TRBD2
TGTGCCAGCAGCTTAGGGGGACAGGGGGAGCTGTTTTTT CASSLGGQGELFF TRBJ2-2 NA TRBV7-8 TRBD1
TGTGCCAGCAGGGGGAGCGGGAGGGCCAATGAGCAGTTCTTC CASRGSGRANEQFF TRBJ2-1 once TRBV2 TRBD2
TGCGCCAGCAGCCAAGTATGGCAGGGAGGCGGGGAGCTGTTTTTT CASSQVWQGGGELFF TRBJ2-2 NA TRBV4-1 NA
TGTGCCAGCAGTAACGCCCAGGCCCAGTACTTC CASSNAQAQYF TRBJ2-5 NA TRBV6-2/TRBV6-3 NA
TGTGCCAGCAGTGATCAGACCGGGGAGCTGTTTTTT CASSDQTGELFF TRBJ2-2 NA TRBV6-1 NA
TGTGCCAGCAGATCCTTTGAGTCCGGGGAGCTGTTTTTT CASRSFESGELFF TRBJ2-2 NA TRBV12-3/TRBV12-4 NA
TGTGCCAGCAGCCAGGGAGTGAACACTGAAGCTTTCTTT CASSQGVNTEAFF TRBJ1-1 NA TRBV3-1/TRBV3-2 NA
TGTGCCAGCAGCGTAGTCGACTCCTCGTCTACGCAGTATTTT CASSVVDSSSTQYF TRBJ2-3 once TRBV9 NA
TGTGCCAGCAGGGACAGGGGGGGGGATGTGACTGAAGCTTTCTTT CASRDRGGDVTEAFF TRBJ1-1 NA TRBV27 TRBD1
TGCGCCAGCAGCCAAGGGACCGGGCAGACGAAGGGGGGGTTCAGGACTGAAGCTTTCTTT CASSQGTGQTKGGFRTEAFF TRBJ1-1 few TRBV4-1 NA
TGCGCCAGCAGCCAAGATCGAGGCGGGGCTTTCTTT CASSQDRGGAFF TRBJ1-1 few TRBV4-1 NA
TGCGCCAGCAGCTTGCTCGGGTACAATGAGCAGTTCTTC CASSLLGYNEQFF TRBJ2-1 few TRBV5-1 NA
TGTGCCAGCAGCCAAGATCTTATAGATCAGCCCCAGCATTTT CASSQDLIDQPQHF TRBJ1-5 NA TRBV3-1/TRBV3-2 NA
TGTGCCAGCATTACTCGGGACAGCTATGGCTACACCTTC CASITRDSYGYTF TRBJ1-2 NA TRBV28 TRBD1
TGTGCCAGCAGACCCGAGGGCTACTATGGCTACACCTTC CASRPEGYYGYTF TRBJ1-2 NA TRBV28 NA
TGTGCCAGCAGTGGAGAGGCTTATGAGCAGTTCTTC CASSGEAYEQFF TRBJ2-1 NA TRBV2 NA
TGTGCCAGCAGCTTGGACAGTCTCTATGGCTACACCTTC CASSLDSLYGYTF TRBJ1-2 few TRBV7-8 NA
TGCGCCAGCAGCCTGGGTGTGGCCATCCTAGACAATGAGCAGTTCTTC CASSLGVAILDNEQFF TRBJ2-1 NA TRBV5-1 NA
TGTGCCAGCAGCCGAGAAGGGGCTCTTGGACAGCTCTCTGGGGCCAACGTCCTGACTTTC CASSREGALGQLSGANVLTF TRBJ2-6 NA TRBV4-2 NA
TGTGCCTCCAAACTTCCCGGAGGGCCCCAGCATTTT CASKLPGGPQHF TRBJ1-5 few TRBV30 NA
TGTGCCAGCTCACCGGAACAGGCTCTTAGCAATCAGCCCCAGCATTTT CASSPEQALSNQPQHF TRBJ1-5 few TRBV18 NA
TGTGCCAGCAGCCAAGGACAGGGCTCCTACAATGAGCAGTTCTTC CASSQGQGSYNEQFF TRBJ2-1 NA TRBV3-1/TRBV3-2 TRBD1
TGTGCCAGTAGTTTCCAGGGGCTTTACACCGGGGAGCTGTTTTTT CASSFQGLYTGELFF TRBJ2-2 NA TRBV19 NA
TGTGCCAGCTCACAAACAGGGGGCCCCTACGAGCAGTACTTC CASSQTGGPYEQYF TRBJ2-7 once TRBV28 TRBD1
TGTGCCAGCAGCATGGCGGGACAGCGAGAGTTGAGCTACACCTTC CASSMAGQRELSYTF TRBJ1-2 NA TRBV7-9 TRBD1
TGTGCCAGCAGCCGAAGGGTAGCAGGGGTCTACAATGAGCAGTTCTTC CASSRRVAGVYNEQFF TRBJ2-1 NA TRBV5-4 NA
TGTGCCAGCAGCCAGGAACCGGGACTAGATACCGGGGAGCTGTTTTTT CASSQEPGLDTGELFF TRBJ2-2 few TRBV4-2 TRBD2